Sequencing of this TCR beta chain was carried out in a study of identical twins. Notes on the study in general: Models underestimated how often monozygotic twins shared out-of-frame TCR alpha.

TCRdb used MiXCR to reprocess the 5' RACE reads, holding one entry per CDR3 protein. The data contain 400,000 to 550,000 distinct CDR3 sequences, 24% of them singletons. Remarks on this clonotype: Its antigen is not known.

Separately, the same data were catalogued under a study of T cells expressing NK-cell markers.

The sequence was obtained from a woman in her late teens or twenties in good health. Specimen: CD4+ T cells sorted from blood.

As DNA, the CDR3 is TGTGCCAGCAGTTACGGGGACAGGGGTTTCGCTTTCTTT. Its translation is CASSYGDRGFAFF. The genes are TRBV6-5 and TRBJ1-1, with 10 positions matching TRBD1. Germline-derived CDR1 and CDR2 are MNHEY and SVGAGI. The V gene end was trimmed by 2 bases and the J gene end by 11 bases; junction bases not matched to a gene: 5. CDR3 length: 13 residues.